The following is a T cell receptor (beta chain) sequence with its context. Trimming left V 4 bases short and J 1 base short, with 8 bases between. Germline-derived CDR1 and CDR2 are SGHRS and YFSETQ. This CDR3 spans 14 amino acids. The data were produced by immunoSEQ multiplex PCR, yet TCRdb's version contains in-frame clones alone and is incomplete. The repertoire includes approximately 23,000 clones, about 75% of them detected once, and approximately 7.2% sits in the top ten. The sample belongs to a study of cytotoxic CD8 clonotypes in ibrutinib-treated CLL. Study information: Response sampling came at median around twelve months of treatment, ranging roughly 6 to 40 months.

Sequenced here: PBMCs, sampled before ibrutinib treatment. The chain couples TRBV5-1 to TRBJ1-4, with D possibly being TRBD1 (6 bases). This TCR came from a human donor with chronic lymphocytic leukemia. CDR3 sequence: CASSEDRTNEKLFF. The DNA for the CDR3 is TGCGCCAGCAGCGAGGACAGAACTAATGAAAAACTGTTTTTT. Looking up the rest from reference TRBV5-1 and TRBJ1-4 gives the full variable domain: KAGVTQTPRYLIKTRGQQVTLSCSPISGHRSVSWYQQTPGQGLQFLFEYFSETQRNKGNFPGRFSGRQFSNSRSEMNVSTLELGDSALYLCASSEDRTNEKLFFGSGTQLSVL.